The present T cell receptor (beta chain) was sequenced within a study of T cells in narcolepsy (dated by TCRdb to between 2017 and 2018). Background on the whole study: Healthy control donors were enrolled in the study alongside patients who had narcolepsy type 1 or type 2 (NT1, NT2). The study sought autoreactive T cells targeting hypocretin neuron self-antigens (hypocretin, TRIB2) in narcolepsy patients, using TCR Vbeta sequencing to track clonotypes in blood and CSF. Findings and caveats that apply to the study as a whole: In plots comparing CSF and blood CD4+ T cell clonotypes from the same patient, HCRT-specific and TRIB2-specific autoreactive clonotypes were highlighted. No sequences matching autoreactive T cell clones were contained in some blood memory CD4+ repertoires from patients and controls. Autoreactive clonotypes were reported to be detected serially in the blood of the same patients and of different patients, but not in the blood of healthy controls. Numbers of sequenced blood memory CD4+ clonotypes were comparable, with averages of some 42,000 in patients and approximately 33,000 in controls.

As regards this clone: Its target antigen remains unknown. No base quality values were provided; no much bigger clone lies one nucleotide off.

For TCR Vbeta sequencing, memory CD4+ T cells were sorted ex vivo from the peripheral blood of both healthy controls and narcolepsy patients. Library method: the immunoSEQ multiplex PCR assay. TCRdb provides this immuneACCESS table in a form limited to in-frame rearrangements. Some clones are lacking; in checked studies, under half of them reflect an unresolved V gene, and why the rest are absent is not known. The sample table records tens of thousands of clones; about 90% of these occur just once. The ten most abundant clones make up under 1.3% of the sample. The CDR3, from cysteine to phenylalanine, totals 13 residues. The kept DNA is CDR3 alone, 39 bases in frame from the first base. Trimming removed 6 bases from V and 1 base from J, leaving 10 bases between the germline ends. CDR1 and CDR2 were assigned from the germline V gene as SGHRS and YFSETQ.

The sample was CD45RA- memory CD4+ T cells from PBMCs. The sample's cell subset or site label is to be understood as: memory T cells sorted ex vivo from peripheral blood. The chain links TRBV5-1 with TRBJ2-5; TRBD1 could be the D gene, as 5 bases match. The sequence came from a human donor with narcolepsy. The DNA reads TGCGCCAGCATAGGGCAGGGCCAAGAGACCCAGTACTTC. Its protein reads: CASIGQGQETQYF. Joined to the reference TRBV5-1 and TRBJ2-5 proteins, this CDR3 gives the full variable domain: KAGVTQTPRYLIKTRGQQVTLSCSPISGHRSVSWYQQTPGQGLQFLFEYFSETQRNKGNFPGRFSGRQFSNSRSEMNVSTLELGDSALYLCASIGQGQETQYFGPGTRLLVL.